Here is one T cell receptor beta chain with its context. Its antigen is unknown. Germline V gene sequence: CDR1 SGHTA, CDR2 FQGNSA. V dropped 0 bases and J dropped 6 bases, with 8 bases sitting between them. The CDR3 loop spans 13 amino acids. The PCR ran on 60 Vbeta and 13 Jbeta primers. Libraries were prepared by immunoSEQ multiplex PCR; TCRdb keeps only in-frame clonotypes and omits some of them. The sample has nearly 95,000 clones, under 80% seen once. This sample was taken from a study of cytomegalovirus exposure and HLA in healthy donors. General study results and limits: Among TCR sequences, most were rare, though some public TCRs appeared in many donors.

This sequence was found in a woman in her thirties in good health and CMV-seronegative. The chain is built from TRBV7-2 and TRBJ1-1; weak D call: TRBD1 (6 bases). The sequencing sample was made of PBMCs. Here the CDR3 DNA reads TGTGCCAGCAGCTTAGCAGGGGGAGCTGAAGCTTTCTTT. The encoded protein is CASSLAGGAEAFF.